The rows below give T cell receptor beta chains drawn from one sample of a study of cytomegalovirus exposure and HLA in healthy donors. The method was immunoSEQ multiplex PCR; TCRdb's version includes in-frame clones alone and lacks a portion of them. The sample carries around 100,000 clones, roughly 71% recorded once. Material for sequencing was PBMCs. Source of these receptors: a man aged 18-30 years in good health and CMV-seropositive. Both conserved end residues are part of each CDR3. The order of the fields is J gene, V gene, clone size, D gene, CDR3 protein, CDR3 DNA. The D gene is left open where the match is weak. Not all rows give a size; the values are once, few, many and, for expanded clones, a class.

j_gene: TRBJ1-1; v_gene: TRBV6-5; abundance: .; d_gene: TRBD1; CDR3aa: CASSYADRVNTEAFF; CDR3nt: TGTGCCAGCAGTTACGCCGACAGGGTAAACACTGAAGCTTTCTTT
j_gene: TRBJ1-1; v_gene: TRBV6-1; abundance: .; d_gene: .; CDR3aa: CASRNRVIGNTEAFF; CDR3nt: TGTGCCAGCAGGAACAGGGTAATTGGGAACACTGAAGCTTTCTTT
j_gene: TRBJ1-1; v_gene: TRBV7-2; abundance: .; d_gene: .; CDR3aa: CASSFLGRTEAFF; CDR3nt: TGTGCCAGCAGCTTTCTGGGGCGGACTGAAGCTTTCTTT
j_gene: TRBJ1-4; v_gene: TRBV11-2; abundance: .; d_gene: TRBD1; CDR3aa: CASSQNTGGFGEKLFF; CDR3nt: TGTGCCAGCAGCCAGAATACAGGGGGCTTTGGTGAAAAACTGTTTTTT
j_gene: TRBJ2-1; v_gene: TRBV7-2; abundance: .; d_gene: .; CDR3aa: CASSPGGSGLFNEQFF; CDR3nt: TGTGCCAGCAGCCCGGGTGGGAGCGGGCTCTTCAATGAGCAGTTCTTC
j_gene: TRBJ2-1; v_gene: TRBV6-6; abundance: .; d_gene: .; CDR3aa: CASSSTGGDEQFF; CDR3nt: TGTGCCAGCAGTTCTACAGGGGGGGATGAGCAGTTCTTC
j_gene: TRBJ2-2; v_gene: TRBV28; abundance: many; d_gene: TRBD1; CDR3aa: CASSNWGQGGTGELFF; CDR3nt: TGTGCCAGCAGTAATTGGGGACAGGGGGGCACCGGGGAGCTGTTTTTT
j_gene: TRBJ1-4; v_gene: TRBV27; abundance: .; d_gene: .; CDR3aa: CASSLSRLTTNEKLFF; CDR3nt: TGTGCCAGCAGTTTATCGAGACTTACAACTAATGAAAAACTGTTTTTT
j_gene: TRBJ2-3; v_gene: TRBV7-3; abundance: .; d_gene: TRBD2; CDR3aa: CASSPQRGGPDTQYF; CDR3nt: TGTGCCAGCAGCCCCCAGCGGGGGGGCCCGGATACGCAGTATTTT
j_gene: TRBJ1-2; v_gene: TRBV6-4; abundance: .; d_gene: TRBD1; CDR3aa: CASSQTGSGYTF; CDR3nt: TGTGCCAGCAGCCAGACAGGGAGTGGCTACACCTTC
j_gene: TRBJ2-1; v_gene: TRBV13; abundance: few; d_gene: .; CDR3aa: CASSLAGARDNEQFF; CDR3nt: TGTGCCAGCAGCTTGGCGGGTGCTCGGGACAATGAGCAGTTCTTC
j_gene: TRBJ2-3; v_gene: TRBV29-1; abundance: .; d_gene: TRBD2; CDR3aa: CSVEGGADTQYF; CDR3nt: TGCAGCGTTGAGGGGGGGGCAGATACGCAGTATTTT
j_gene: TRBJ2-7; v_gene: TRBV11-3; abundance: .; d_gene: .; CDR3aa: CASSQENYEQYF; CDR3nt: TGTGCCAGCAGCCAGGAAAATTACGAGCAGTACTTC
j_gene: TRBJ1-2; v_gene: TRBV10-3; abundance: once; d_gene: TRBD1; CDR3aa: CAISRDSANYGYTF; CDR3nt: TGTGCCATCAGTAGGGACAGCGCTAACTATGGCTACACCTTC
j_gene: TRBJ1-5; v_gene: TRBV11-2; abundance: few; d_gene: TRBD1; CDR3aa: CASSPGQGIGNQPQHF; CDR3nt: TGTGCCAGCAGCCCAGGACAGGGGATCGGCAATCAGCCCCAGCATTTT
j_gene: TRBJ1-5; v_gene: TRBV6-5; abundance: .; d_gene: TRBD1; CDR3aa: CASSSGDRGRAQPQHF; CDR3nt: TGTGCCAGCAGTTCCGGGGACAGGGGACGAGCTCAGCCCCAGCATTTT
j_gene: TRBJ1-1; v_gene: TRBV6-5; abundance: .; d_gene: TRBD1; CDR3aa: CASRVDRANTEAFF; CDR3nt: TGTGCCAGCAGGGTGGACAGGGCGAACACTGAAGCTTTCTTT
j_gene: TRBJ2-1; v_gene: TRBV5-4; abundance: .; d_gene: .; CDR3aa: CAMTSGAYNEQFF; CDR3nt: TGTGCCATGACGAGTGGGGCGTACAATGAGCAGTTCTTC
j_gene: TRBJ2-7; v_gene: TRBV13; abundance: .; d_gene: .; CDR3aa: CASSPKLQRGEQYF; CDR3nt: TGTGCCAGCAGCCCGAAACTTCAACGGGGCGAGCAGTACTTC
j_gene: TRBJ1-2; v_gene: TRBV6-1; abundance: .; d_gene: TRBD1; CDR3aa: CASRTTGRHYGYTF; CDR3nt: TGTGCCAGCAGAACGACAGGGAGGCACTATGGCTACACCTTC
j_gene: TRBJ2-1; v_gene: TRBV6-1; abundance: few; d_gene: TRBD1; CDR3aa: CASSEARTGGNEQFF; CDR3nt: TGTGCCAGCAGTGAAGCGCGGACAGGGGGCAATGAGCAGTTCTTC
j_gene: TRBJ2-1; v_gene: TRBV6-5; abundance: .; d_gene: .; CDR3aa: CASSVDSYNEQFF; CDR3nt: TGTGCCAGCAGTGTGGACAGTTACAATGAGCAGTTCTTC
j_gene: TRBJ2-5; v_gene: TRBV5-5; abundance: .; d_gene: .; CDR3aa: CASSRVPQETQYF; CDR3nt: TGTGCCAGCAGCCGGGTCCCTCAAGAGACCCAGTACTTC
j_gene: TRBJ1-1; v_gene: TRBV6-1; abundance: .; d_gene: TRBD1; CDR3aa: CASSVQGGNTEAFF; CDR3nt: TGTGCCAGCAGTGTACAGGGGGGGAACACTGAAGCTTTCTTT
j_gene: TRBJ2-5; v_gene: TRBV11-3; abundance: .; d_gene: .; CDR3aa: CASSPDSLETQYF; CDR3nt: TGTGCCAGCAGCCCGGACAGTTTAGAGACCCAGTACTTC
j_gene: TRBJ1-2; v_gene: TRBV6-5; abundance: few; d_gene: TRBD1; CDR3aa: CASRRAGGPHTF; CDR3nt: TGTGCCAGCAGAAGGGCAGGGGGTCCCCACACCTTC
j_gene: TRBJ1-1; v_gene: TRBV4-1; abundance: .; d_gene: .; CDR3aa: CASSGAPITEAFF; CDR3nt: TGCGCCAGCAGCGGGGCTCCCATAACTGAAGCTTTCTTT
j_gene: TRBJ2-2; v_gene: TRBV11-2; abundance: .; d_gene: TRBD2; CDR3aa: CASSLSPGLAQTGELFF; CDR3nt: TGTGCCAGCAGCTTATCACCGGGACTAGCGCAGACCGGGGAGCTGTTTTTT
j_gene: TRBJ2-2; v_gene: TRBV28; abundance: .; d_gene: TRBD1; CDR3aa: CASSEQGVRANTGELFF; CDR3nt: TGTGCCAGCAGTGAACAGGGGGTGCGAGCGAACACCGGGGAGCTGTTTTTT
j_gene: TRBJ1-5; v_gene: TRBV18; abundance: .; d_gene: TRBD1; CDR3aa: CASSPVTGTGQPQHF; CDR3nt: TGTGCCAGCTCACCAGTCACAGGGACAGGGCAGCCCCAGCATTTT
j_gene: TRBJ2-3; v_gene: TRBV6-6; abundance: .; d_gene: TRBD2; CDR3aa: CASEAGGGADTQYF; CDR3nt: TGTGCCAGCGAAGCGGGGGGCGGGGCAGATACGCAGTATTTT
j_gene: TRBJ2-3; v_gene: TRBV4-2; abundance: .; d_gene: .; CDR3aa: CASSQDKGVTQYF; CDR3nt: TGTGCCAGCAGCCAAGATAAGGGGGTCACGCAGTATTTT
j_gene: TRBJ1-4; v_gene: TRBV9; abundance: .; d_gene: .; CDR3aa: CASSVGAYNEKLFF; CDR3nt: TGTGCCAGCAGCGTAGGGGCCTATAATGAAAAACTGTTTTTT
j_gene: TRBJ1-4; v_gene: TRBV7-9; abundance: once; d_gene: TRBD1; CDR3aa: CASSLRPAGTGAEKLFF; CDR3nt: TGTGCCAGCAGCCTCCGACCAGCCGGGACAGGGGCAGAGAAACTGTTTTTT
j_gene: TRBJ1-6; v_gene: TRBV6-5; abundance: .; d_gene: .; CDR3aa: CASSSRGYNSPLHF; CDR3nt: TGTGCCAGCAGTTCTCGCGGCTATAATTCACCCCTCCACTTT
j_gene: TRBJ2-2; v_gene: TRBV6-1; abundance: .; d_gene: .; CDR3aa: CATARFGGQTGELFF; CDR3nt: TGTGCCACCGCGCGGTTCGGGGGGCAGACCGGGGAGCTGTTTTTT
j_gene: TRBJ1-5; v_gene: TRBV2; abundance: .; d_gene: .; CDR3aa: CASRGESNSNQPQHF; CDR3nt: TGTGCCAGCAGAGGGGAATCCAATAGCAATCAGCCCCAGCATTTT
j_gene: TRBJ2-3; v_gene: TRBV6-6; abundance: .; d_gene: .; CDR3aa: CASSYGRDTQYF; CDR3nt: TGTGCCAGCAGTTACGGGCGTGATACGCAGTATTTT
j_gene: TRBJ1-5; v_gene: TRBV7-6; abundance: medium-sized; d_gene: TRBD1; CDR3aa: CASSLDPGGLSNQPQHF; CDR3nt: TGTGCCAGCAGCTTAGATCCAGGGGGCCTTAGCAATCAGCCCCAGCATTTT
j_gene: TRBJ2-7; v_gene: TRBV7-2; abundance: .; d_gene: .; CDR3aa: CASSLEGGGLEQYF; CDR3nt: TGTGCCAGCAGCTTAGAGGGGGGAGGGCTGGAGCAGTACTTC